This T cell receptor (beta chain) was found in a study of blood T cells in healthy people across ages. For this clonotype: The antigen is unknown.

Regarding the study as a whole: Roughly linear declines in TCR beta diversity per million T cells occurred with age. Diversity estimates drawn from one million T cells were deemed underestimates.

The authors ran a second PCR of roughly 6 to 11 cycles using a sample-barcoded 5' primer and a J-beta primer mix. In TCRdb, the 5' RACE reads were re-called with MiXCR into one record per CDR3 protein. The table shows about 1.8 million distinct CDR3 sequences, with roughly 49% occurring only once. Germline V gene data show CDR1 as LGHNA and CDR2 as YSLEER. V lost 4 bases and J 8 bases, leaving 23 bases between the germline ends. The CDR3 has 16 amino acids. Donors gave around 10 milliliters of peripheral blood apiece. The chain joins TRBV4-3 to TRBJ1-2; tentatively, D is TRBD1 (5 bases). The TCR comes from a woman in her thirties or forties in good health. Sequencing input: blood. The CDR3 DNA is TGCGCCAGCAGCCCCACGGCGAGGGGAGCTACTGGAGGCTACACCTTC. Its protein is CASSPTARGATGGYTF.